Listed below are T cell receptor beta chains from one sample, sequenced in a study of beta chain features in type 1 diabetes. Profiled with immunoSEQ multiplex PCR; TCRdb holds only in-frame clones, not every one. Of about 340,000 clones listed, roughly 12% are singletons. Sequencing used naive CD4+ T cells from blood. The receptors were sampled from a woman between 18 and 30 years old with type 1 diabetes. The CDR3 runs from the conserved cysteine through the conserved F or W. A D gene is named only where the DNA matches it firmly. Part of the rows lack a size; the others show once, few, many or a class for expanded clones.

D: NA; size: few; J: TRBJ1-1; V: TRBV18; CDR3: CASSPAGVNTEAFF; DNA: TGTGCCAGCTCACCGGCAGGGGTAAACACTGAAGCTTTCTTT
D: NA; size: few; J: TRBJ2-4; V: TRBV28; CDR3: CASSPPSVRQQNQYF; DNA: TGTGCCAGCAGCCCCCCCTCCGTCCGCCAACAGAATCAGTACTTC
D: NA; size: few; J: TRBJ2-2; V: TRBV2; CDR3: CASRGAGTNTGELFF; DNA: TGTGCCAGCAGGGGGGCTGGAACCAACACCGGGGAGCTGTTTTTT
D: TRBD1; size: NA; J: TRBJ1-2; V: TRBV6-5; CDR3: CASSYSNPQGADGYTF; DNA: TGTGCCAGCAGTTACTCCAATCCACAGGGGGCCGATGGCTACACCTTC
D: NA; size: NA; J: TRBJ2-3; V: TRBV4-2; CDR3: CASSHPITSAQGASTDTQYF; DNA: TGTGCCAGCAGCCACCCTATAACTAGCGCCCAGGGGGCTAGCACAGATACGCAGTATTTT
D: TRBD1; size: NA; J: TRBJ2-5; V: TRBV30; CDR3: CAWSVETGPAQYF; DNA: TGTGCCTGGAGCGTGGAGACAGGGCCGGCCCAGTACTTC
D: NA; size: few; J: TRBJ2-3; V: TRBV7-9; CDR3: CASSFPSVSGTDTQYF; DNA: TGTGCCAGCAGCTTCCCAAGCGTAAGCGGGACAGATACGCAGTATTTT
D: NA; size: few; J: TRBJ2-7; V: TRBV28; CDR3: CASSSPTRGSGSEQYF; DNA: TGTGCCAGCAGTTCCCCCACGAGGGGGAGTGGGTCCGAGCAGTACTTC
D: TRBD1; size: few; J: TRBJ1-1; V: TRBV25-1; CDR3: CASSALQGARNTEAFF; DNA: TGTGCCAGCAGTGCTTTACAGGGGGCCAGGAACACTGAAGCTTTCTTT
D: TRBD1; size: few; J: TRBJ1-4; V: TRBV29-1; CDR3: CSVEDRNEKLFF; DNA: TGCAGCGTTGAGGACAGGAATGAAAAACTGTTTTTT
D: NA; size: NA; J: TRBJ1-1; V: TRBV20-1; CDR3: CSYGDTEAFF; DNA: TGCAGTTACGGGGACACTGAAGCTTTCTTT
D: NA; size: few; J: TRBJ2-3; V: TRBV28; CDR3: CASRLGGGWVDTQYF; DNA: TGTGCCAGCAGGCTAGGAGGGGGCTGGGTAGATACGCAGTATTTT
D: NA; size: NA; J: TRBJ2-5; V: TRBV7-9; CDR3: CASSLKSGQYQETQYF; DNA: TGTGCCAGCAGCTTAAAGAGTGGACAGTACCAAGAGACCCAGTACTTC
D: TRBD2; size: NA; J: TRBJ2-1; V: TRBV7-2; CDR3: CASIEGPAGRGDEQFF; DNA: TGTGCCAGCATTGAGGGACCAGCGGGAAGAGGGGATGAGCAGTTCTTC
D: TRBD1; size: few; J: TRBJ2-3; V: TRBV12-5; CDR3: CASGSGQGEDTQYF; DNA: TGTGCTAGTGGTTCCGGACAGGGGGAAGATACGCAGTATTTT
D: TRBD2; size: few; J: TRBJ2-3; V: TRBV5-1; CDR3: CASSFTTSGTPPDTQYF; DNA: TGCGCCAGCAGCTTTACGACTAGCGGGACTCCGCCAGATACGCAGTATTTT
D: NA; size: few; J: TRBJ2-7; V: TRBV28; CDR3: CASRHSSNYEQYF; DNA: TGTGCCAGCCGTCACAGTTCCAACTACGAGCAGTACTTC
D: NA; size: NA; J: TRBJ2-1; V: TRBV6-5; CDR3: CASSYLASTFYNEQFF; DNA: TGTGCCAGCAGTTACCTAGCCAGCACATTCTACAATGAGCAGTTCTTC
D: TRBD1; size: few; J: TRBJ2-1; V: TRBV10-3; CDR3: CAITAHPPDRGQYNEQFF; DNA: TGTGCCATCACCGCCCATCCCCCCGACAGGGGGCAGTACAATGAGCAGTTCTTC
D: TRBD2; size: NA; J: TRBJ2-7; V: TRBV29-1; CDR3: CSVRLAGSHEQYF; DNA: TGCAGCGTTAGACTAGCGGGATCACACGAGCAGTACTTC
D: TRBD1; size: few; J: TRBJ1-1; V: TRBV19; CDR3: CASSTDRGAEAFF; DNA: TGTGCCAGTAGTACTGACAGGGGCGCTGAAGCTTTCTTT
D: TRBD1; size: NA; J: TRBJ1-1; V: TRBV5-4; CDR3: CASSFGTGTFTSEAFF; DNA: TGTGCCAGCAGCTTCGGGACAGGGACGTTCACTTCAGAAGCTTTCTTT
D: TRBD1; size: NA; J: TRBJ1-1; V: TRBV11-2; CDR3: CASSPRQGIMNTEAFF; DNA: TGTGCCAGCAGCCCCCGACAGGGTATTATGAACACTGAAGCTTTCTTT
D: TRBD2; size: NA; J: TRBJ2-1; V: TRBV7-6; CDR3: CASSSPGTSGYNEQFF; DNA: TGTGCCAGCAGCTCCCCAGGGACTAGCGGGTACAATGAGCAGTTCTTC
D: NA; size: NA; J: TRBJ1-2; V: TRBV11-2; CDR3: CASSFGLDGYTF; DNA: TGTGCCAGCAGCTTTGGACTGGATGGCTACACCTTC
D: NA; size: NA; J: TRBJ1-1; V: TRBV5-4; CDR3: CASSLRVNTEAFF; DNA: TGTGCCAGCAGCTTGCGAGTGAACACTGAAGCTTTCTTT
D: TRBD1; size: NA; J: TRBJ2-3; V: TRBV6-5; CDR3: CASSAGQGVTDTQYF; DNA: TGTGCCAGCAGTGCGGGACAGGGCGTCACAGATACGCAGTATTTT
D: TRBD1; size: NA; J: TRBJ1-1; V: TRBV2; CDR3: CASTWTGLNTEAFF; DNA: TGTGCCAGCACCTGGACAGGACTGAACACTGAAGCTTTCTTT
D: TRBD2; size: few; J: TRBJ2-1; V: TRBV10-3; CDR3: CAISESSGRVHEQFF; DNA: TGTGCCATCAGTGAATCTAGCGGGAGGGTTCATGAGCAGTTCTTC
D: NA; size: NA; J: TRBJ2-5; V: TRBV5-4; CDR3: CASSSPGGAQETQYF; DNA: TGTGCCAGCAGCTCCCCGGGCGGGGCCCAAGAGACCCAGTACTTC
D: TRBD1; size: NA; J: TRBJ1-1; V: TRBV28; CDR3: CASAPGQASMTAFF; DNA: TGTGCCAGCGCACCGGGACAGGCCTCCATGACAGCTTTCTTT
D: TRBD2; size: few; J: TRBJ2-1; V: TRBV27; CDR3: CASREPGLAYEQFF; DNA: TGTGCCAGCAGGGAACCGGGACTAGCGTATGAGCAGTTCTTC
D: TRBD1; size: NA; J: TRBJ2-5; V: TRBV6-5; CDR3: CASSPRQGIGETQYF; DNA: TGTGCCAGCAGCCCCCGACAGGGGATAGGAGAGACCCAGTACTTC
D: TRBD1; size: few; J: TRBJ1-5; V: TRBV6-6; CDR3: CASSFGGQGNQPQHF; DNA: TGTGCCAGCAGTTTTGGAGGACAGGGCAATCAGCCCCAGCATTTT
D: TRBD1; size: few; J: TRBJ1-2; V: TRBV19; CDR3: CASLTFRTGSNYGYTF; DNA: TGTGCCAGCCTAACCTTTAGGACAGGTAGTAACTATGGCTACACCTTC
D: TRBD2; size: NA; J: TRBJ2-1; V: TRBV7-8; CDR3: CASSPRASGSYEQFF; DNA: TGTGCCAGCAGCCCGAGGGCTAGCGGGAGCTATGAGCAGTTCTTC
D: NA; size: NA; J: TRBJ1-4; V: TRBV29-1; CDR3: CSVEGAEGGREKLFF; DNA: TGCAGCGTTGAGGGGGCCGAGGGTGGACGTGAAAAACTGTTTTTT